The 2 T cell receptor beta chains reported below all come from one sample, sequenced in a study of B cell selection in AIRE deficiency. Here immunoSEQ multiplex PCR was the method, and the copy in TCRdb shows in-frame clones only, minus some. The sample lists 22,000 or so clones; about 96% were seen once. Conventional CD4 T cells were sorted as CD4+CD127+ cells. Sequencing was performed on conventional CD4+ T cells sorted from PBMCs. The receptors stem from a human donor with AIRE deficiency.

The chain employs TRBV5-6 and TRBJ1-5; TRBD1 matches 8 bases. This CDR3 has 16 amino acids. Germline CDR1 SGHDT, CDR2 YYEEEE. Germline trimming cut 2 bases from V and 2 bases from J; bases unmatched to any gene: 6. CDR3 residues: CASSLTGGGRNQPQHF. The CDR3 coding sequence is TGTGCCAGCAGCTTAACAGGGGGTGGTCGCAATCAGCCCCAGCATTTT. Supplemented by reference TRBV5-6 and TRBJ1-5, the full variable domain reads DAGVTQSPTHLIKTRGQQVTLRCSPKSGHDTVSWYQQALGQGPQFIFQYYEEEERQRGNFPDRFSGHQFPNYSSELNVNALLLGDSALYLCASSLTGGGRNQPQHFGDGTRLSIL.

This clone was picked up one time. The rearrangement uses TRBV12-5 and TRBJ1-6; D is unresolved. The CDR3 is 13 amino acids. The germline V gene encodes CDR1 LGHNT and CDR2 FRNRAP. Trimming removed 1 base from V and 13 bases from J, with 11 bases in between. This chain's CDR3 is CASGLEARSPLHF. CDR3 coding DNA: TGTGCTAGTGGTTTGGAAGCCCGATCGCCCCTCCACTTT.